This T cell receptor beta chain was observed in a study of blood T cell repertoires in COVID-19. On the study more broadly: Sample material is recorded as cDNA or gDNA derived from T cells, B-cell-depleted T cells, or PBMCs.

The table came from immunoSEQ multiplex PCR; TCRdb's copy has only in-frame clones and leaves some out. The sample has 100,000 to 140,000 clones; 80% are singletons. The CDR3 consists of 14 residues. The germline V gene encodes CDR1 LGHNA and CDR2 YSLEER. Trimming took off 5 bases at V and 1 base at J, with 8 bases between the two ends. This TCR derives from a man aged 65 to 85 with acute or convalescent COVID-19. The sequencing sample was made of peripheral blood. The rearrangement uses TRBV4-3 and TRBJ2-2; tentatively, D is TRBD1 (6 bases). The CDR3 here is CASSGQRNTGELFF. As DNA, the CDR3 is TGCGCCAGCAGCGGACAGAGGAACACCGGGGAGCTGTTTTTT.